These T cell receptor beta chains were read from a single sample in a study of T-cell reconstitution after alpha-beta-depleted transplantation in children. MiXCR, applied by TCRdb to the PCR reads, yields one record per CDR3 protein. The sample holds about 590,000 distinct CDR3 sequences, 13% seen once. The sample was PBMCs, mostly from graft donor cells, taken 360 days after TCRalphabeta/CD19-depleted stem cell transplant. The receptor set was obtained from a male patient between 5 and 17 years old who had a stem cell transplant for acute myeloid leukemia, so the T cells may come from the graft donor. The CDR3 runs from the conserved cysteine through the conserved F or W. D genes are given only for firm matches. Size tells how often a clone was seen (once, few, many) or the class of an expanded clone, and some rows leave it out.

cdr3_aa,cdr3_nt,v_call,clone_size,d_call,j_call
CASSPPTGSDTQYF,TGTGCCAGCTCACCTCCTACAGGATCCGATACGCAGTATTTT,TRBV18,few,NA,TRBJ2-3
CATSRDEATGELFF,TGTGCCACCAGCAGAGATGAGGCCACCGGGGAGCTGTTTTTT,TRBV15,NA,NA,TRBJ2-2
CASSSFADTQYF,TGTGCCAGCAGCTCCTTCGCAGATACGCAGTATTTT,TRBV7-2,NA,NA,TRBJ2-3
CASSLTGWDEQFF,TGTGCCAGCAGTTTAACAGGGTGGGATGAGCAGTTCTTC,TRBV12-3/TRBV12-4,few,NA,TRBJ2-1
CASSSNRVSGANVLTF,TGTGCCAGCAGCTCCAACAGGGTCTCTGGGGCCAACGTCCTGACTTTC,TRBV7-9,few,NA,TRBJ2-6
CASSPKPSYEQYF,TGTGCCAGCAGCCCGAAGCCCTCCTACGAGCAGTACTTC,TRBV7-3,NA,NA,TRBJ2-7
CASSLAGKPGLGHNEQFF,TGTGCCAGCAGCTTAGCGGGAAAGCCGGGACTGGGGCACAATGAGCAGTTCTTC,TRBV11-1,few,NA,TRBJ2-1
CASSLRDPSSYNEQFF,TGTGCCAGCAGCCTTCGGGACCCTTCTTCCTACAATGAGCAGTTCTTC,TRBV7-8,few,NA,TRBJ2-1
CASSLLTGGRDTQYF,TGTGCCAGCAGTTTATTGACGGGGGGTAGGGATACGCAGTATTTT,TRBV28,many,TRBD2,TRBJ2-3
CSANSEFRETQYF,TGCAGTGCTAACTCGGAGTTCCGAGAGACCCAGTACTTC,TRBV20-1,NA,NA,TRBJ2-5
CASSQNTGGVGQETQYF,TGCGCCAGCAGCCAAAATACAGGGGGCGTTGGACAAGAGACCCAGTACTTC,TRBV4-3,few,TRBD1,TRBJ2-5
CSASSGGTYAQYF,TGCAGTGCTAGCTCCGGGGGGACGTACGCGCAGTATTTT,TRBV20-1,few,TRBD2,TRBJ2-3
CASSPAARGFSYEQYF,TGTGCCAGCTCACCTGCGGCCAGGGGCTTCTCCTACGAGCAGTACTTC,TRBV18,NA,NA,TRBJ2-7
CSASSGGTEQFF,TGCAGTGCCTCCTCAGGGGGAACGGAGCAGTTCTTC,TRBV20-1,many,TRBD1,TRBJ2-1
CASSSAVNTEAFF,TGTGCCAGCAGCTCCGCAGTGAACACTGAAGCTTTCTTT,TRBV7-3,few,NA,TRBJ1-1
CAWSGEPMNTGELFF,TGTGCCTGGAGCGGGGAACCGATGAACACCGGGGAGCTGTTTTTT,TRBV30,few,NA,TRBJ2-2
CASSLDGQGGPF,TGTGCCAGCAGCTTGGACGGACAGGGGGGTCCCTTC,TRBV5-6,NA,TRBD1,TRBJ2-5
CASSLEGRAYNYEQYF,TGCGCCAGCAGCTTGGAAGGCAGGGCGTATAACTACGAGCAGTACTTC,TRBV5-1,NA,NA,TRBJ2-7
CASSFPRVGPQETQYF,TGCGCCAGCAGTTTCCCCCGCGTGGGGCCTCAAGAGACCCAGTACTTC,TRBV5-1,few,NA,TRBJ2-5
CASSLWTVSGANVLTF,TGTGCCAGCAGTTTATGGACAGTCTCTGGGGCCAACGTCCTGACTTTC,TRBV27,NA,NA,TRBJ2-6
CASSYLPWTGGSGSGYNEQFF,TGTGCCAGCAGTTATCTACCGTGGACAGGGGGTAGCGGGAGTGGGTACAATGAGCAGTTCTTC,TRBV6-2/TRBV6-3,few,NA,TRBJ2-1
CASSFSTSGSTGELFF,TGTGCCAGCAGTTTTTCGACTAGCGGGAGCACCGGGGAGCTGTTTTTT,TRBV12-3/TRBV12-4,NA,TRBD2,TRBJ2-2
CSVVVWGAYGYTF,TGCAGCGTTGTGGTTTGGGGGGCGTATGGCTACACCTTC,TRBV29-1,NA,NA,TRBJ1-2
CSARGEGAGSLRIYEQYF,TGCAGTGCTAGAGGAGAAGGGGCTGGCTCACTGCGGATCTACGAGCAGTACTTC,TRBV20-1,NA,NA,TRBJ2-7
CASSRGLAGGPTYNEQFF,TGTGCCAGCAGCCGAGGACTAGCGGGAGGGCCTACTTACAATGAGCAGTTCTTC,TRBV7-3,NA,TRBD2,TRBJ2-1
CSARVPDSSYEQYF,TGCAGTGCTAGGGTCCCGGACAGCTCCTACGAGCAGTACTTC,TRBV20-1,NA,NA,TRBJ2-7
CSVVPGLAPFEQYF,TGCAGCGTCGTTCCGGGACTAGCGCCTTTTGAGCAGTACTTC,TRBV29-1,NA,TRBD2,TRBJ2-7
CASKNGGASYEQYF,TGTGCCAGCAAAAACGGGGGGGCCTCCTACGAGCAGTACTTC,TRBV2,few,TRBD2,TRBJ2-7
CASSLGTETYEQYF,TGCGCCAGCAGCTTAGGGACGGAGACCTACGAGCAGTACTTC,TRBV5-1,NA,NA,TRBJ2-7
CASSSAGPGNTIYF,TGTGCCAGCAGCTCTGCAGGGCCTGGAAACACCATATATTTT,TRBV7-6,few,NA,TRBJ1-3
CSVGVDYGYTF,TGCAGCGTTGGAGTCGACTATGGCTACACCTTC,TRBV29-1,few,NA,TRBJ1-2
CSAREGEGPYEQYF,TGCAGTGCTAGGGAGGGGGAGGGCCCCTACGAGCAGTACTTC,TRBV20-1,NA,NA,TRBJ2-7
CASSLIPGGETQYF,TGTGCCAGCAGCTTAATTCCAGGGGGAGAGACCCAGTACTTC,TRBV11-2,NA,TRBD1,TRBJ2-5
CASSQDGLAAYYEQYF,TGTGCCAGCAGCCAAGATGGCCTAGCGGCCTACTACGAGCAGTACTTC,TRBV14,many,TRBD2,TRBJ2-7
CSARDRVSGSYEQYF,TGCAGTGCTAGAGATCGGGTTAGCGGGAGTTACGAGCAGTACTTC,TRBV20-1,few,TRBD2,TRBJ2-7
CAPKRGTTYGYTF,TGTGCCCCAAAAAGGGGAACAACCTATGGCTACACCTTC,TRBV6-2/TRBV6-3,few,NA,TRBJ1-2
CSVEAETAEQYF,TGCAGCGTTGAAGCAGAGACGGCCGAGCAGTACTTC,TRBV29-1,few,NA,TRBJ2-7
CSARTPGLAGGSTGELFF,TGCAGTGCTAGAACCCCGGGACTAGCGGGAGGGAGCACCGGGGAGCTGTTTTTT,TRBV20-1,few,TRBD2,TRBJ2-2
CASSGGPGRGYGYTF,TGTGCCAGCAGTGGGGGGCCAGGGAGGGGCTATGGCTACACCTTC,TRBV12-3/TRBV12-4,NA,NA,TRBJ1-2
CASSSQESPSYEQYF,TGTGCCAGCAGCTCACAGGAATCCCCCTCCTACGAGCAGTACTTC,TRBV7-9,once,NA,TRBJ2-7
CSVRDWIGDEQFF,TGCAGCGTCCGGGACTGGATTGGGGATGAGCAGTTCTTC,TRBV29-1,many,NA,TRBJ2-1
CSARDVTSGRSPGELFF,TGCAGTGCTAGAGACGTTACCAGCGGGAGGAGCCCCGGGGAGCTGTTTTTT,TRBV20-1,NA,TRBD2,TRBJ2-2
CSVGTGANTEAFF,TGCAGCGTCGGGACAGGGGCCAACACTGAAGCTTTCTTT,TRBV29-1,NA,TRBD1,TRBJ1-1
CASSPLFDREVSKTQYF,TGTGCCAGCTCACCACTGTTCGACAGGGAAGTCTCGAAGACCCAGTACTTC,TRBV18,NA,TRBD1,TRBJ2-5
CSARDSESGANVLTF,TGCAGTGCTAGAGATTCGGAGTCTGGGGCCAACGTCCTGACTTTC,TRBV20-1,many,NA,TRBJ2-6
CASSLTASSGANVLTF,TGCGCCAGCAGCTTGACGGCTTCCTCTGGGGCCAACGTCCTGACTTTC,TRBV5-1,few,NA,TRBJ2-6
CATGSGSQETQYF,TGTGCCACCGGAAGCGGGAGCCAAGAGACCCAGTACTTC,TRBV24-1,once,TRBD2,TRBJ2-5
CASSTTAGTGVAEQYF,TGTGCCAGCTCCACCACGGCCGGGACAGGGGTTGCCGAGCAGTACTTC,TRBV18,NA,TRBD1,TRBJ2-7
CASRNDRRNTEAFF,TGTGCCAGCAGAAACGACAGGAGGAACACTGAAGCTTTCTTT,TRBV12-3/TRBV12-4,NA,NA,TRBJ1-1
CSARDYGGSRDTQYF,TGCAGTGCTAGAGATTACGGCGGGAGTCGAGATACGCAGTATTTT,TRBV20-1,NA,TRBD2,TRBJ2-3
CAWGGTEAFF,TGTGCCTGGGGGGGGACTGAAGCTTTCTTT,TRBV30,NA,NA,TRBJ1-1
CASSPGAVYNEQFF,TGTGCCAGCAGCCCAGGGGCCGTATACAATGAGCAGTTCTTC,TRBV7-9,few,NA,TRBJ2-1
CSEGRGGNEQFF,TGCAGTGAGGGCAGGGGGGGGAATGAGCAGTTCTTC,TRBV20-1,NA,NA,TRBJ2-1
CASSHQETQYF,TGTGCCAGCAGTCACCAAGAGACCCAGTACTTC,TRBV28,many,NA,TRBJ2-5
CASSLIISANEQFF,TGTGCCAGCAGTTTAATCATAAGCGCCAATGAGCAGTTCTTC,TRBV27,NA,NA,TRBJ2-1